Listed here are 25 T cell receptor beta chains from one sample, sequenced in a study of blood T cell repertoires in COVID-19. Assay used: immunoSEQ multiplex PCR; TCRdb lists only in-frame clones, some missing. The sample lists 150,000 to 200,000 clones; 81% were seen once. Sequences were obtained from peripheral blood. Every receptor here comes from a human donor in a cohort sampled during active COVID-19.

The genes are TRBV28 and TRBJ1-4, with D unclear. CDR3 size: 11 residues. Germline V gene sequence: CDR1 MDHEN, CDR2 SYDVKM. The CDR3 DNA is TGTGGAACGAGCGCTAATGAAAAACTGTTTTTT. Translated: CGTSANEKLFF.

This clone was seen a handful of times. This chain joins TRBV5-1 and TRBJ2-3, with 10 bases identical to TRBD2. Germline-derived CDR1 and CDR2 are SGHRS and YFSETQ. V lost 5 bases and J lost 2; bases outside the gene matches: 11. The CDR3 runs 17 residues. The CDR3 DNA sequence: TGCGCCAGCAGTTGGGGAGGCGGGACTAGCGACACAGATACGCAGTATTTT. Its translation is CASSWGGGTSDTDTQYF.

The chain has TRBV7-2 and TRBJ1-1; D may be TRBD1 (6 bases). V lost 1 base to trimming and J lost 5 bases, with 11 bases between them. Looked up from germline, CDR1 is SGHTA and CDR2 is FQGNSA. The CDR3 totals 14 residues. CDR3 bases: TGTGCCAGCAGCTTAGAAGGGGGTAGGACTGAAGCTTTCTTT. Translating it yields CASSLEGGRTEAFF.

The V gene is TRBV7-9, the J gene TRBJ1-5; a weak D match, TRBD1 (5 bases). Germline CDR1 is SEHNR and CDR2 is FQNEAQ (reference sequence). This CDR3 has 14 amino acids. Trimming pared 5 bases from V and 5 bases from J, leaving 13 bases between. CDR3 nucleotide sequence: TGTGCCAGCAGCGCCTCAGGGTCCGATCAGCCCCAGCATTTT. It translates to CASSASGSDQPQHF.

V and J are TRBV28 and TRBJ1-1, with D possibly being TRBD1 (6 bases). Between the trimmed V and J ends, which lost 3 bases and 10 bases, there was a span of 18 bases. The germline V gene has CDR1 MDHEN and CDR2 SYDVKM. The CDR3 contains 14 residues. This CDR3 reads CASSLPSEGGLAFF. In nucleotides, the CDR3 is TGTGCCAGCAGTTTGCCCTCGGAGGGGGGGCTAGCTTTCTTT.

The CDR3 spells CASSSARAGSGNTIYF. DNA for the CDR3: TGTGCCAGCTCTTCAGCGAGGGCAGGCTCTGGAAACACCATATATTTT. The chain carries TRBV18 and TRBJ1-3, with D hard to call. V dropped 6 bases and J dropped 0 bases, with 15 bases sitting between them. Germline values: CDR1 KGHSH, CDR2 LQKENI. The CDR3 spans 16 residues.

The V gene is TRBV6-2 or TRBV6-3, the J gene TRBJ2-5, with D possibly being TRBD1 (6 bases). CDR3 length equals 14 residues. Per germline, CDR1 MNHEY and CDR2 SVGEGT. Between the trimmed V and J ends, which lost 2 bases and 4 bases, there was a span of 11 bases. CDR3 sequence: CASSYGGAGETQYF. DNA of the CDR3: TGTGCCAGCAGTTACGGGGGCGCGGGAGAGACCCAGTACTTC.

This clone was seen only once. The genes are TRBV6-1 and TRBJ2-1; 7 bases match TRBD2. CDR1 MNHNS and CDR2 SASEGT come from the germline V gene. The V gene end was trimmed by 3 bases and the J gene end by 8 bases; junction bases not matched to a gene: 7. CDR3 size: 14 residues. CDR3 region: CASSERTSWDEQFF. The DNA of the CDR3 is TGTGCCAGCAGTGAGCGGACTAGTTGGGATGAGCAGTTCTTC.

This CDR3 is CASSVDGGAVTNTEAFF. The CDR3 DNA is TGTGCCAGCAGCGTAGATGGGGGGGCTGTAACGAACACTGAAGCTTTCTTT. The V gene is TRBV9, the J gene TRBJ1-1; D might be TRBD1 (6 bases). The germline V gene encodes CDR1 SGDLS and CDR2 YYNGEE. V dropped 0 bases and J dropped 1 base, with 16 bases sitting between them. This CDR3 has 17 amino acids.

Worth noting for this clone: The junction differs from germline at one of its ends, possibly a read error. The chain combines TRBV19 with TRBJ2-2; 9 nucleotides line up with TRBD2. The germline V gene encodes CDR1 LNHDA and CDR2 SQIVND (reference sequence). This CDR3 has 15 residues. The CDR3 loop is CPSSIGRGGAGELFF. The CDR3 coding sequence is TGTCCCAGTAGTATTGGGCGGGGGGGCGCCGGGGAGCTGTTTTTT. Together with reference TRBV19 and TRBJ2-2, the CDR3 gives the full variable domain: DGGITQSPKYLFRKEGQNVTLSCEQNLNHDAMYWYRQDPGQGLRLIYYSQIVNDFQKGDIAEGYSVSREKKESFPLTVTSAQKNPTAFYLCPSSIGRGGAGELFFGEGSRLTVL.

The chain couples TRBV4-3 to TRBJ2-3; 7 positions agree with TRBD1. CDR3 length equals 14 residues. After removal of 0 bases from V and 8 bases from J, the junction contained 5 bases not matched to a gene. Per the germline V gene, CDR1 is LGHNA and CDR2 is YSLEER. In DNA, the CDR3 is TGCGCCAGCAGCCAAGATACCAGGGGGTTTACGCAGTATTTT. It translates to CASSQDTRGFTQYF.

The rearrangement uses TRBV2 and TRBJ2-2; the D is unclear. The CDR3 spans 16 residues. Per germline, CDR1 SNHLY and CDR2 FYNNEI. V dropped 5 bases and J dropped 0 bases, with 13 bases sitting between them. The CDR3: CASSRTNLANTGELFF. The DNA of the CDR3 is TGTGCCAGCAGTAGAACTAACCTCGCGAACACCGGGGAGCTGTTTTTT.

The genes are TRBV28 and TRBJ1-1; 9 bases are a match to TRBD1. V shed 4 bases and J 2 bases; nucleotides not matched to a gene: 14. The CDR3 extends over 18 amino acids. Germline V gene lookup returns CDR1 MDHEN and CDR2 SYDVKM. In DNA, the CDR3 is TGTGCCAGCAGTTACAACCGGTGGGGGACAGGGCTAAACACTGAAGCTTTCTTT. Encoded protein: CASSYNRWGTGLNTEAFF.

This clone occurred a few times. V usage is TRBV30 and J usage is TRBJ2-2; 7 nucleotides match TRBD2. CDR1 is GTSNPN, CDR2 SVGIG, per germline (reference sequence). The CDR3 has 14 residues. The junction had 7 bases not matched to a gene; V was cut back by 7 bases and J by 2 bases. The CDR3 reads CAYSRDYNTGELFF. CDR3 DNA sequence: TGTGCCTATAGCCGGGACTACAACACCGGGGAGCTGTTTTTT. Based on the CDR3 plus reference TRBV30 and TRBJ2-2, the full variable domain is SQTIHQWPATLVQPVGSPLSLECTVEGTSNPNLYWYRQAAGRGLQLLFYSVGIGQISSEVPQNLSASRPQDRQFILSSKKLLLSDSGFYLCAYSRDYNTGELFFGEGSRLTVL.

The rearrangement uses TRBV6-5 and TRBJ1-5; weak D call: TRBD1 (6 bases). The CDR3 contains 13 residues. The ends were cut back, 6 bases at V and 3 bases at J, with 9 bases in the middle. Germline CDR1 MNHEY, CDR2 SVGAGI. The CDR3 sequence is CASRGGHNQPQHF. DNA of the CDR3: TGTGCCAGCAGGGGGGGGCACAATCAGCCCCAGCATTTT.

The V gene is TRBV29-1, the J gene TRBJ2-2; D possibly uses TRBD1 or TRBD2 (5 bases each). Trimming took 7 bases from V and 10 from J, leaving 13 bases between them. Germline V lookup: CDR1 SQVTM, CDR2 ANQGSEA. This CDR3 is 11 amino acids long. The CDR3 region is CSGGSGTELFF. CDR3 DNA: TGCAGCGGGGGGAGCGGTACGGAGCTGTTTTTT.

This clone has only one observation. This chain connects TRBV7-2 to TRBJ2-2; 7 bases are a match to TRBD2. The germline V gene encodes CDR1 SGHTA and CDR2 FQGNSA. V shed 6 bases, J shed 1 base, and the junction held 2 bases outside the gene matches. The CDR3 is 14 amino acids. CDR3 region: CASRPSGNTGELFF. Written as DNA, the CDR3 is TGTGCCAGCAGACCTAGCGGGAACACCGGGGAGCTGTTTTTT.

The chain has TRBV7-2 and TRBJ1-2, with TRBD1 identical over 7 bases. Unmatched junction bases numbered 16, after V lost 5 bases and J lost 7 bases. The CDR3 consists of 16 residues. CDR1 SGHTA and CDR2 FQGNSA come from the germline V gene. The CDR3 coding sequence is TGTGCCAGCAGCCAGGACGTAGGGGGCGGACGATTTGGCTACACCTTC. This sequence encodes CASSQDVGGGRFGYTF.

The CDR3 spells CARSLGGQGRAEAFF. Written as DNA, the CDR3 is TGTGCCAGAAGCTTGGGGGGACAGGGACGCGCTGAAGCTTTCTTT. This chain connects TRBV5-3 to TRBJ1-1; 9 nucleotides agree with TRBD1. TRBV5-3 is an open reading frame, and its role is uncertain. After removal of 0 bases from V and 6 bases from J, the junction contained 6 bases not matched to a gene. The CDR3 covers 15 residues.

CDR3 in DNA: TGTGCCAGCAGCTTAGGACAGTCTAACTATGGCTACACCTTC. As protein: CASSLGQSNYGYTF. The chain has TRBV7-9 and TRBJ1-2; tentative D call: TRBD1 (5 bases). Germline V CDR1 and CDR2: SEHNR, FQNEAQ (reference sequence). V was clipped by 1 base and J by 0 bases, with 6 bases between them. The CDR3 loop spans 14 amino acids.

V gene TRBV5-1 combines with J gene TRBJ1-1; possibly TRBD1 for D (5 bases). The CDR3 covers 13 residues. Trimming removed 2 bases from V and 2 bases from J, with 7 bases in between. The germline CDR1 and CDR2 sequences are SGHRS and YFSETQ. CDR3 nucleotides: TGCGCCAGCAGCTTTCAGGGAAACACTGAAGCTTTCTTT. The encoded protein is CASSFQGNTEAFF.

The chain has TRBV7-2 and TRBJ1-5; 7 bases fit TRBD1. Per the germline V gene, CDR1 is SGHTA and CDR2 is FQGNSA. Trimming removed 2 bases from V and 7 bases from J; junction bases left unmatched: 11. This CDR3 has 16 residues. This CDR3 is CASSLKVAAGGQPQHF. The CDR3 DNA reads TGTGCCAGCAGCTTAAAGGTGGCCGCAGGGGGGCAGCCCCAGCATTTT. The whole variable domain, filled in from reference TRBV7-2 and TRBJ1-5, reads GAGVSQSPSNKVTEKGKDVELRCDPISGHTALYWYRQSLGQGLEFLIYFQGNSAPDKSGLPSDRFSAERTGGSVSTLTIQRTQQEDSAVYLCASSLKVAAGGQPQHFGDGTRLSIL.

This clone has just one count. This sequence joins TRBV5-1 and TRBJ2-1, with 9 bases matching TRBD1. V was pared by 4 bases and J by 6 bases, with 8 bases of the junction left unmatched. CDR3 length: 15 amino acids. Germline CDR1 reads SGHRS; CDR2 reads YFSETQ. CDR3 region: CASSLTGTGLNEQFF. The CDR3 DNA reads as TGCGCCAGCAGCCTTACCGGGACAGGGCTCAATGAGCAGTTCTTC.

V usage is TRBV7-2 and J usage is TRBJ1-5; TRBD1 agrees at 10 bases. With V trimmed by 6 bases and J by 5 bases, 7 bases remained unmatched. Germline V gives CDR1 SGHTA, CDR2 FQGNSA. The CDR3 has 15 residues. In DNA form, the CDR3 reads TGTGCCAGCAGTTTAATGGGACAGGGGCATCAGCCCCAGCATTTT. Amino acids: CASSLMGQGHQPQHF.

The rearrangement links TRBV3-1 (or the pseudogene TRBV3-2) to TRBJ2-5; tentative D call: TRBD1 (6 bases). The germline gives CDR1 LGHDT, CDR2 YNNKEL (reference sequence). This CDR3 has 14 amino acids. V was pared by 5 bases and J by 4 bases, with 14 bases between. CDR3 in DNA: TGTGCCAGCAGCAAGAACAGGGTAGCAGAGACCCAGTACTTC. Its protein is CASSKNRVAETQYF.